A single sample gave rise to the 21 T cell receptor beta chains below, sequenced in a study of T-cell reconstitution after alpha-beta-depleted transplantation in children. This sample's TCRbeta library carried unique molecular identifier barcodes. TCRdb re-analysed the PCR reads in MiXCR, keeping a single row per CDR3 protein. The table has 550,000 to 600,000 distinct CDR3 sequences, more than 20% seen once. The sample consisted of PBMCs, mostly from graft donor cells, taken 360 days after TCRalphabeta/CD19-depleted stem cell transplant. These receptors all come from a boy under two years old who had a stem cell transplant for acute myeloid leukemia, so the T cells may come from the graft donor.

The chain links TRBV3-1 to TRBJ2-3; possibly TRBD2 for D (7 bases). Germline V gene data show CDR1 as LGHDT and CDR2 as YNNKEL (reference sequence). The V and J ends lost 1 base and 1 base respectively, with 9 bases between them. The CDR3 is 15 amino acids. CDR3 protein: CASSQVGGRTDTQYF. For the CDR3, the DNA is TGTGCCAGCAGCCAAGTCGGGGGGCGCACAGATACGCAGTATTTT.

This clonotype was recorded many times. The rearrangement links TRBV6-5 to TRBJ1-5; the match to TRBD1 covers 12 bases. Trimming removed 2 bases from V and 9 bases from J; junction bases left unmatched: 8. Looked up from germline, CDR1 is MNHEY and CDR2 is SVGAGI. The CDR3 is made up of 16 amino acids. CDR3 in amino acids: CASSYLRDRGRGPQHF. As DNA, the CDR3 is TGTGCCAGCAGTTACCTACGGGACAGGGGGCGCGGGCCCCAGCATTTT.

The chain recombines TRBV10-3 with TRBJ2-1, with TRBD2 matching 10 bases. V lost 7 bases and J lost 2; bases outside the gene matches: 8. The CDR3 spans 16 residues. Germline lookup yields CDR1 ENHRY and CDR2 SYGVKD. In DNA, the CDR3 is TGTGCCATCAATAGCCAGCGGGGGGGCCCCTACAATGAGCAGTTCTTC. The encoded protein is CAINSQRGGPYNEQFF.

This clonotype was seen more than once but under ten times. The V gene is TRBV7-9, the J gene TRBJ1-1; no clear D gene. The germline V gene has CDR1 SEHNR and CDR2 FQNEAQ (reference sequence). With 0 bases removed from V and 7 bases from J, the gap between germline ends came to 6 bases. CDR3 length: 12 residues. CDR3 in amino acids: CASSLAISEAFF. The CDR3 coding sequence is TGTGCCAGCAGCTTAGCAATAAGTGAAGCTTTCTTT.

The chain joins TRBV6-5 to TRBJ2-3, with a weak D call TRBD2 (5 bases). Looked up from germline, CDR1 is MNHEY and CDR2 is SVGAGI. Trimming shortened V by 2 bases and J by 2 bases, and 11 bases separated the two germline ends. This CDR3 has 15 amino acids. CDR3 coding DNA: TGTGCCAGCAGTTACAGGAGAGGGCCCACAGATACGCAGTATTTT. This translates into CASSYRRGPTDTQYF.

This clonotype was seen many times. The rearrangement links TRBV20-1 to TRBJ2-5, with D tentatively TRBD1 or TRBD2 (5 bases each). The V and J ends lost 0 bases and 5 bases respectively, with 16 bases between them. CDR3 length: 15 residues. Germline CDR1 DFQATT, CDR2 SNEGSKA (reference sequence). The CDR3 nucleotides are TGCAGTGCTAGAGATCTACAACGGGACCCCGAGACCCAGTACTTC. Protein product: CSARDLQRDPETQYF.

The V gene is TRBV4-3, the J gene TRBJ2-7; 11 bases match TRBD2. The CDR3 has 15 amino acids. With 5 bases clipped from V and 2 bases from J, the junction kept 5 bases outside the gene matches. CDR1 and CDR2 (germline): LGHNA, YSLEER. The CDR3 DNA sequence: TGCGCCAGCAGCGTGCGACTAGCGGGGACCTACGAGCAGTACTTC. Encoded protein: CASSVRLAGTYEQYF.

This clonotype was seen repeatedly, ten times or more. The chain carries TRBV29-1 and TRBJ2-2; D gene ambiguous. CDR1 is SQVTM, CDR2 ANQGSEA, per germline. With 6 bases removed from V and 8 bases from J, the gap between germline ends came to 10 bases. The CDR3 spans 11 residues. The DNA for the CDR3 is TGCAGCGTGGCGTTTCTTGGGGAGCTGTTTTTT. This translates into CSVAFLGELFF.

CDR3 DNA sequence: TGCGCCAGCAGCCTCCGACAGGGGGCGATCCATGGCTACACCTTC. Amino acid sequence: CASSLRQGAIHGYTF. V usage is TRBV5-1 and J usage is TRBJ1-2, with 10 bases matching TRBD1. CDR1 SGHRS and CDR2 YFSETQ come from the germline V gene. The CDR3 loop spans 15 amino acids. V was pared by 4 bases and J by 6 bases, with 9 bases of the junction left unmatched.

The CDR3, as DNA: TGTGCCAGTAGTATCGGGTGGGGTTATAGCTCCTACAATGAGCAGTTCTTC. This translates into CASSIGWGYSSYNEQFF. The chain recombines TRBV19 with TRBJ2-1; no firm D call. The germline V gene has CDR1 LNHDA and CDR2 SQIVND (reference sequence). V lost 3 bases, J lost 0 bases, and 15 bases lay in between. This CDR3 contains 17 residues.

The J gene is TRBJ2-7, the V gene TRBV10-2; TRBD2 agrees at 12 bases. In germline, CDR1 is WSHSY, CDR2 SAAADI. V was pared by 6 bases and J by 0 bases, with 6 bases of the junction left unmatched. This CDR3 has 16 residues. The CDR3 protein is CASRLAGGPNSYEQYF. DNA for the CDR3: TGCGCCAGCAGGCTAGCGGGGGGGCCAAACTCCTACGAGCAGTACTTC.

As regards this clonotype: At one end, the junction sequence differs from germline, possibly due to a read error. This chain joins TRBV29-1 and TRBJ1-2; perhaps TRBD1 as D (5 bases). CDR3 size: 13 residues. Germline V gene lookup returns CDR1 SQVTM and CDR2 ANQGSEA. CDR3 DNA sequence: TGCAGCGCCCGGGGCCAGGGTAACCATGGCTACACCTTC. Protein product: CSARGQGNHGYTF. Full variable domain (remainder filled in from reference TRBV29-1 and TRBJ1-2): SAVISQKPSRDICQRGTSLTIQCQVDSQVTMMFWYRQQPGQSLTLIATANQGSEATYESGFVIDKFPISRPNLTFSTLTVSNMSPEDSSIYLCSARGQGNHGYTFGSGTRLTVV.

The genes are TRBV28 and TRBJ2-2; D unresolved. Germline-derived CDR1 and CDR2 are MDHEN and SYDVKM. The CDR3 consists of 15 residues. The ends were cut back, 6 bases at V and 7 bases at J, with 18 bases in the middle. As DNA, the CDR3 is TGTGCCAGCAGCTCCGGGTTAGTGACTGGCGGGGAGCTGTTTTTT. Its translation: CASSSGLVTGGELFF.

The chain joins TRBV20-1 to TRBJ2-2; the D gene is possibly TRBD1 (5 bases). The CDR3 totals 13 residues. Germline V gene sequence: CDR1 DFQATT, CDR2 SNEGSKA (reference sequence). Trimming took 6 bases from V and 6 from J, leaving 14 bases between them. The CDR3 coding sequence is TGCAGTGCAGAGGTACAGGTCTCCGGGGAGCTGTTTTTT. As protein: CSAEVQVSGELFF.

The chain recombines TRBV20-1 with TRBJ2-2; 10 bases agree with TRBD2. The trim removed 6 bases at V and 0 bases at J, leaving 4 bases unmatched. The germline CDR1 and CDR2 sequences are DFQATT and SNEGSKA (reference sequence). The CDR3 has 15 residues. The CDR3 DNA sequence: TGCAGTGCCCATACTAGCGGGGCGAACACCGGGGAGCTGTTTTTT. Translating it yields CSAHTSGANTGELFF.

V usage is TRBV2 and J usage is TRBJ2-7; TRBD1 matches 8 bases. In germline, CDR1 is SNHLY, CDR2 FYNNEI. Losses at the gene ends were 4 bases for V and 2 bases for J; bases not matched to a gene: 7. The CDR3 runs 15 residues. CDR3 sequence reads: CASSVTQGATYEQYF. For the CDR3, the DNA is TGTGCCAGCAGTGTTACGCAGGGGGCTACCTACGAGCAGTACTTC.

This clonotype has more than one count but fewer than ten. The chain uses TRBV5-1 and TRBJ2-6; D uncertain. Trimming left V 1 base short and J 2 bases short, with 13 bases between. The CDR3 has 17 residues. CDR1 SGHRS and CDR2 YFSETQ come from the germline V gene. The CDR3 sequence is CASSLLGYTPGANVLTF. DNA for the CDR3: TGCGCCAGCAGCTTGTTGGGGTACACGCCTGGGGCCAACGTCCTGACTTTC.

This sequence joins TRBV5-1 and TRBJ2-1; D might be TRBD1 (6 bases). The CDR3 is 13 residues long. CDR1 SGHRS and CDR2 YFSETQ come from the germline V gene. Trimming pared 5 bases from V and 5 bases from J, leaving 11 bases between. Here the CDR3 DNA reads TGCGCCAGCAGGGGGGCCAACGACAATGAGCAGTTCTTC. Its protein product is CASRGANDNEQFF.

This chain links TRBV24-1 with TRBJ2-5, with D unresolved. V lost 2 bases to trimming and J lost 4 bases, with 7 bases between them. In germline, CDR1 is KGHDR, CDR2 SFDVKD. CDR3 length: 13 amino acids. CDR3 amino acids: CATSDWAGETQYF. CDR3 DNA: TGTGCCACCAGTGATTGGGCAGGAGAGACCCAGTACTTC.

The chain's CDR3 is CSARGGRSSYNEQFF. The CDR3 DNA sequence: TGCAGTGCTAGGGGGGGCCGGAGCTCCTACAATGAGCAGTTCTTC. The rearrangement joins TRBV20-1 to TRBJ2-1, with D possibly being TRBD1 or TRBD2 (6 bases each). Germline V lookup: CDR1 DFQATT, CDR2 SNEGSKA (reference sequence). Trimming took 3 bases from V and 0 from J, leaving 12 bases between them. The CDR3 spans 15 residues.

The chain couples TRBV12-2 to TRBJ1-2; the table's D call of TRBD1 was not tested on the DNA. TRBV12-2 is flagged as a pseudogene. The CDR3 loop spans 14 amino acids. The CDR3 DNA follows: TGTGCAAGTCGCTTCGGACACAAGACCTATGGCTACACCTTC. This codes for CASRFGHKTYGYTF.